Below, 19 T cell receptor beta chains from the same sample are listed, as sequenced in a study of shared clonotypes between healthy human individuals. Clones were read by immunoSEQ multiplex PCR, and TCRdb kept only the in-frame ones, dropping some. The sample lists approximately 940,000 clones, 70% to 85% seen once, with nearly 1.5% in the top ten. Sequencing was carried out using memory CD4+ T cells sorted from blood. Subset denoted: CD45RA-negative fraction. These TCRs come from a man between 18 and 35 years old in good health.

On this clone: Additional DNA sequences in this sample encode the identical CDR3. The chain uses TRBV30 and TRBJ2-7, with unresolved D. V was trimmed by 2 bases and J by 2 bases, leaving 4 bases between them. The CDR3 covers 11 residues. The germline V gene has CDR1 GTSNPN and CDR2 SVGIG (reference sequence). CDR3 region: CAWSSPYEQYF. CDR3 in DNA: TGTGCCTGGAGTTCTCCCTACGAGCAGTACTTC.

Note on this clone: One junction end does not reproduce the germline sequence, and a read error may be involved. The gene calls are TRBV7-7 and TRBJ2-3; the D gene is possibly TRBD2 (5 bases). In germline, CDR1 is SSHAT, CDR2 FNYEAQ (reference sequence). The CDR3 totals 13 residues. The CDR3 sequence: CASSLGRGDTQYF. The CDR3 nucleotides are TGTGCTAGCAGCTTAGGGAGAGGAGATACGCAGTATTTT.

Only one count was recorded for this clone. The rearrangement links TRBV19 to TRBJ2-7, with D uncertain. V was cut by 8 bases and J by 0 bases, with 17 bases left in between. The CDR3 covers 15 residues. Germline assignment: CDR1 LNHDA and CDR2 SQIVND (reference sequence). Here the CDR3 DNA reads TGTGCCAGTTCACTCACGGACGGAAGCTCCTACGAGCAGTACTTC. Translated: CASSLTDGSSYEQYF.

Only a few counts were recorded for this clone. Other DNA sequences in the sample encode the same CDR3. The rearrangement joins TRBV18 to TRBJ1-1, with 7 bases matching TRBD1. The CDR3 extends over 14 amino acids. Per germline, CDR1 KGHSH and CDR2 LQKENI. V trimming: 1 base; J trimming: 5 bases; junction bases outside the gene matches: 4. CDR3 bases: TGTGCCAGCTCACCACAGGGGGCGCGGACTGAAGCTTTCTTT. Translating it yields CASSPQGARTEAFF.

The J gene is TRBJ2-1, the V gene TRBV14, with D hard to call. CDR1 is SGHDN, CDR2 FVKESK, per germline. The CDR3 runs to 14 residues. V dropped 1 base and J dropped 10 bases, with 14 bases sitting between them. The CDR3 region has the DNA TGTGCCAGCAGCCAAGGCATTTACTCAAGGGAGCAGTTCTTC. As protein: CASSQGIYSREQFF.

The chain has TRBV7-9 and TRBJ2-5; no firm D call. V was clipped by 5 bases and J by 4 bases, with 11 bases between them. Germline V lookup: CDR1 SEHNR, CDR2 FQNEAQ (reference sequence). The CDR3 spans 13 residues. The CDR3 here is CASSPVAGETQYF. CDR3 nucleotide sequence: TGTGCCAGCAGCCCTGTGGCTGGAGAGACCCAGTACTTC.

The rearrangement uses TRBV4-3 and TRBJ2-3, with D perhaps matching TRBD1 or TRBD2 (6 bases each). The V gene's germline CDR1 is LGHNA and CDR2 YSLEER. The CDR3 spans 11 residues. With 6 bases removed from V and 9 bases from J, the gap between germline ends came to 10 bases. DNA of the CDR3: TGCGCCAGCAGTCCCGGGGGCACGCAGTATTTT. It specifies CASSPGGTQYF.

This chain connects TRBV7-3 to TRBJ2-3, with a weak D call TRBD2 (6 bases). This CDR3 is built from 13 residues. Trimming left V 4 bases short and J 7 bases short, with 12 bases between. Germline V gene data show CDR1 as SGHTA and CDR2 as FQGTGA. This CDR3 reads CASSWDLYNTQYF. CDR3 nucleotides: TGTGCCAGCAGCTGGGACTTGTATAATACGCAGTATTTT.

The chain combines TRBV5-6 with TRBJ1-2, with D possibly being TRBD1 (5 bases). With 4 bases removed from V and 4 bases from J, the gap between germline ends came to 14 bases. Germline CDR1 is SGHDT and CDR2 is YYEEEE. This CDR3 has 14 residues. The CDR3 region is CASSQAGSPYGYTF. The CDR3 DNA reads TGTGCCAGCAGCCAAGCAGGGAGTCCCTATGGCTACACCTTC.

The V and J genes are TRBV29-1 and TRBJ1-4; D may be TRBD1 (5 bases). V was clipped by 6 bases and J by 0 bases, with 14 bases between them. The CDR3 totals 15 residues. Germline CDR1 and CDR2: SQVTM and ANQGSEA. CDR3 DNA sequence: TGCAGCGTCGCGGGGCGGCTTGCAACTAATGAAAAACTGTTTTTT. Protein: CSVAGRLATNEKLFF. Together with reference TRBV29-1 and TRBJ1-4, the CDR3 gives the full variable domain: SAVISQKPSRDICQRGTSLTIQCQVDSQVTMMFWYRQQPGQSLTLIATANQGSEATYESGFVIDKFPISRPNLTFSTLTVSNMSPEDSSIYLCSVAGRLATNEKLFFGSGTQLSVL.

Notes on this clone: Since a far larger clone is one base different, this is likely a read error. The CDR3 protein is CAISSDSGAGGQYF. Written as DNA, the CDR3 is TGTGCCATCAGTTCAGATTCGGGGGCAGGAGGGCAGTACTTC. V and J are TRBV10-3 and TRBJ2-7, with D tentatively TRBD1 or TRBD2 (6 bases each). Germline V gene lookup returns CDR1 ENHRY and CDR2 SYGVKD. Trimming cost V 5 bases and J 9 bases, with 20 bases left between them. This CDR3 has 14 amino acids.

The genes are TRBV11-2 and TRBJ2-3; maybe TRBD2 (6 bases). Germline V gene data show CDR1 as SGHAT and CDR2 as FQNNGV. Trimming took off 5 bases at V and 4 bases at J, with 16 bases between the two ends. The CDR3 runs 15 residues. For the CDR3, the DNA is TGTGCCAGCAGCCCAGGGATGCGGGGTTCAGATACGCAGTATTTT. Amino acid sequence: CASSPGMRGSDTQYF.

CDR3 amino acids: CASSPARTGDGYTF. For the CDR3, the DNA is TGTGCCAGCAGTCCGGCGAGGACAGGGGATGGCTACACCTTC. V is TRBV2 and J is TRBJ1-2; 9 bases align to TRBD1. This CDR3 comprises 14 residues. The V segment lost 5 bases and the J segment 6 bases; nucleotides outside the gene matches: 7. CDR1 and CDR2 from the germline V gene are SNHLY and FYNNEI.

The CDR3 protein is CASSQKGTSGGSRETQYF. CDR3 nucleotide sequence: TGTGCCAGTAGTCAGAAGGGGACTAGCGGCGGGAGTAGAGAGACCCAGTACTTC. The chain carries TRBV19 and TRBJ2-5, with 11 bases aligning to TRBD2. Germline V CDR1 and CDR2: LNHDA, SQIVND (reference sequence). The V gene end was trimmed by 5 bases and the J gene end by 4 bases; junction bases not matched to a gene: 15. The CDR3 has 18 residues.

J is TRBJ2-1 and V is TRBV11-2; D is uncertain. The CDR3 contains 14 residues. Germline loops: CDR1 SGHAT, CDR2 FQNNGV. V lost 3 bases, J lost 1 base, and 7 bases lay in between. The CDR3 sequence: CASSLGPSYNEQFF. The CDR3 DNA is TGTGCCAGCAGCTTGGGTCCATCCTACAATGAGCAGTTCTTC. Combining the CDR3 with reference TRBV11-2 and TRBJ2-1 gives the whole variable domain EAGVAQSPRYKIIEKRQSVAFWCNPISGHATLYWYQQILGQGPKLLIQFQNNGVVDDSQLPKDRFSAERLKGVDSTLKIQPAKLEDSAVYLCASSLGPSYNEQFFGPGTRLTVL.

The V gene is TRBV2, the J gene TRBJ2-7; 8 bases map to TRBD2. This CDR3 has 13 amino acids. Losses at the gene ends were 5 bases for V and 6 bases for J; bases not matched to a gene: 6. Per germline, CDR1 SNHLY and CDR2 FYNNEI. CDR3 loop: CASSRTSSGEQYF. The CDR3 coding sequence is TGTGCCAGCAGTCGGACTAGCTCGGGCGAGCAGTACTTC.

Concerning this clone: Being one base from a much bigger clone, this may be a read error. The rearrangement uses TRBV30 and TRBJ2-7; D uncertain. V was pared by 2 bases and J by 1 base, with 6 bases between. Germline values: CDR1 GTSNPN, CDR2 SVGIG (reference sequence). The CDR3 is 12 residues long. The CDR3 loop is CAWSLGSYEQYF. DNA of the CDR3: TGTGCCTGGAGTTTAGGGTCCTACGAGCAGTACTTC.

CDR3 coding DNA: TGTGCCAGCAGCTTAGATTACTCGAACACCGGGGAGCTGTTTTTT. This sequence encodes CASSLDYSNTGELFF. The V call is TRBV7-6, the J call TRBJ2-2, with D unresolved. The ends were cut back, 1 base at V and 0 bases at J, with 6 bases in the middle. The CDR3 has 15 amino acids. Germline V gene lookup returns CDR1 SGHVS and CDR2 FNYEAQ.

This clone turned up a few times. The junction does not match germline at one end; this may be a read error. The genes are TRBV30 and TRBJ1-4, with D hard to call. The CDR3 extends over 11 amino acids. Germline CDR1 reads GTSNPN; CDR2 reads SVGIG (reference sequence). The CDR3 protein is CAWSVETQPTF. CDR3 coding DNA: TGTGCCTGGAGTGTGGAAACGCAGCCAACATTT. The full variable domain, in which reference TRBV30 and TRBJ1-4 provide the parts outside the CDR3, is SQTIHQWPATLVQPVGSPLSLECTVEGTSNPNLYWYRQAAGRGLQLLFYSVGIGQISSEVPQNLSASRPQDRQFILSSKKLLLSDSGFYLCAWSVETQPTFGSGTQLSVL.